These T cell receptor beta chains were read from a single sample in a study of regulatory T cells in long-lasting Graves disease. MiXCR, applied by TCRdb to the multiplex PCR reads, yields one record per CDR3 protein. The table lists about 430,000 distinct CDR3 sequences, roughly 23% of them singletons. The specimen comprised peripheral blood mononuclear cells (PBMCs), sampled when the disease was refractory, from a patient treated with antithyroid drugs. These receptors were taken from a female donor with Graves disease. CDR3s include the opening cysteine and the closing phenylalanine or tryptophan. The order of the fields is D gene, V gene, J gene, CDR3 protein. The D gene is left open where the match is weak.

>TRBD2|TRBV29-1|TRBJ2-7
CSVSLAGAVHEQYF
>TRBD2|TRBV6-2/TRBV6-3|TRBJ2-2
CASSHSGRSNTGELFF
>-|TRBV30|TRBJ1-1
CAWSSFNLRGNTEAFF
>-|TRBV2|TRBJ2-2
CASGLMNTGELFF
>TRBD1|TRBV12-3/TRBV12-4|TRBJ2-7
CASTRGAGGWRGVYEQYF
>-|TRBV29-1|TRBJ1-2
CSAYTVQEEGYGYTF
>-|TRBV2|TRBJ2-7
CASRPGRSSYEQYF
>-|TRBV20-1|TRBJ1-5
CSASTGTGGPSNQPQHF
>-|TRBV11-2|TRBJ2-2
CASSFTGAGELFF
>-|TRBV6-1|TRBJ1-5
CASSEEEGNNQPQHF
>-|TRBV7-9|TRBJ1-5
CASSPAGSSNQPQHF
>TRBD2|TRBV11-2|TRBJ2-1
CASSWTSGSGDEQFF
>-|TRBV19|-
CASRGMGQFF
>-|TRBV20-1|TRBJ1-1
CSARAIAGTLPRSGTEAFF
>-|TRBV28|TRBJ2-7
CASSSQGWDEQYF
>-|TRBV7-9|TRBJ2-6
CASSLTGRGANVLTF
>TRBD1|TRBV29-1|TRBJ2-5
CSVHGQGAGKTQYF
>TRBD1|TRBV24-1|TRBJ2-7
CATSGGQGDYEQYF
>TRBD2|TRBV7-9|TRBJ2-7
CASSLAREGRYEQYF
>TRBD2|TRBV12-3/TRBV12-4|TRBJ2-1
CASSGGLAGVGSYNEQFF
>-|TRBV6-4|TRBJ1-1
CASSDLVSAHEAFF
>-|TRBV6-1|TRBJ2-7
CASRNEGEYEQYF
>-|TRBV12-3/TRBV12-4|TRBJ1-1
CASSAGPTAFF
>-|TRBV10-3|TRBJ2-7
CAIGAGRSYEQYF
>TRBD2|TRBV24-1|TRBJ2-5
CATEEGASGRQETQYF
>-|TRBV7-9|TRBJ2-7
CASSLWGPEQYF
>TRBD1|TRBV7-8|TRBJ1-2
CASTPDRGPDGYTF
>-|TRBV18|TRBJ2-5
CASSPRFEERLGETQYF
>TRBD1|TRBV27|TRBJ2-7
CASSPSADRGDDEQYF
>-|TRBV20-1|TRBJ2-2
CSAKGNGELFF
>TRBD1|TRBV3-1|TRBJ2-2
CASSHITDRGSTGELFF
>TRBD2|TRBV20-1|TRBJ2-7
CSARPLGGRALEEQYF
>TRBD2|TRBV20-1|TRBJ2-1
CSASAGGYNEQFF
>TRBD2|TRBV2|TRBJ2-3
CASSDLAGADTQYF
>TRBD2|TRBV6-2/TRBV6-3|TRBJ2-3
CAIRTSGRGTDTQYF
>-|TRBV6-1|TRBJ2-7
CASSETGRGEQYF
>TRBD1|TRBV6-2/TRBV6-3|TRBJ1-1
CASSVQGAVAFF
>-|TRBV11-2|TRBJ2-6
CASSRWTRNNSGANVLTF
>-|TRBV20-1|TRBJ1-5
CSARDGTTLNQPQHF
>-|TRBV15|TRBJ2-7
CATSPGLNEQYF
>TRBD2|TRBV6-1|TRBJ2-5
CASSILAGGPETQYF
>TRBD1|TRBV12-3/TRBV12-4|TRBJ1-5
CASRGDRVPGQPQHF
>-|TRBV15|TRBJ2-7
CATSRDRRGGTYEQYF
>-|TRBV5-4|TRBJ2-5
CASSIRTKETQYF
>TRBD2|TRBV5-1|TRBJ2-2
CASAKAGGPNTGELFF
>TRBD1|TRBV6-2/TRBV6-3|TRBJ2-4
CASSTDRGNIQYF
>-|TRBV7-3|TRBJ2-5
CASSRGQEETQYF
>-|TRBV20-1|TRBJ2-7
CSGRQGTTYEQYF
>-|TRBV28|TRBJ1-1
CASSLPRIEAFF